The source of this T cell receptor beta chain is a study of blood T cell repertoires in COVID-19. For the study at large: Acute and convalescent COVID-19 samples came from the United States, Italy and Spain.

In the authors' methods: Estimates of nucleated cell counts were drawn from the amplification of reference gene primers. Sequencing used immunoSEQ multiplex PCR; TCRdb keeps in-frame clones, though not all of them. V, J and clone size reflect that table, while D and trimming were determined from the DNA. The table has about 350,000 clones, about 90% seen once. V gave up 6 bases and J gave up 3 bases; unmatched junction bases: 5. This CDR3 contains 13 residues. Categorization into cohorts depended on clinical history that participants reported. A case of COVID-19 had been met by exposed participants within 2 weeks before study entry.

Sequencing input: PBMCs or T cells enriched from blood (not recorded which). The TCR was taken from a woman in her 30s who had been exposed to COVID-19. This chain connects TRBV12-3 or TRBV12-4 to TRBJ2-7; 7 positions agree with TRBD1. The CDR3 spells CASRRQGLYEQYF. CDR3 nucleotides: TGTGCCAGCAGGAGACAGGGCCTCTACGAGCAGTACTTC.